This T cell receptor (beta chain) is from a study of cytomegalovirus exposure and HLA in healthy donors. CDR1 and CDR2 (germline): MDHEN, SYDVKM. V shed 3 bases and J 6 bases; nucleotides not matched to a gene: 4. The CDR3 covers 16 residues. Libraries were prepared by immunoSEQ multiplex PCR; TCRdb keeps only in-frame clonotypes and omits some of them. The data show around 63,000 clones, roughly nine tenths seen once. Sequences were obtained from PBMCs. This clonotype was obtained from a woman between 18 and 29 years old in good health and CMV-seronegative. The chain carries TRBV28 and TRBJ2-1; 14 bases agree with TRBD2. For the CDR3, the DNA is TGTGCCAGCAGTTTTGGGACTAGCGGGGGAATCAATGAGCAGTTCTTC. Translation gives CASSFGTSGGINEQFF.